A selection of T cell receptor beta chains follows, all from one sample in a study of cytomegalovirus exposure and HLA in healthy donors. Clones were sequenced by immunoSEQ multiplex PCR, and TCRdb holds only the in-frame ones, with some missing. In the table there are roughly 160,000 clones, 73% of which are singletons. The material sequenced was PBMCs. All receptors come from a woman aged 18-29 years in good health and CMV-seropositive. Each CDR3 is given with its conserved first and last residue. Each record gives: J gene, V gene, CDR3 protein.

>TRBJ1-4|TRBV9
CASGGTGSNEKLFF
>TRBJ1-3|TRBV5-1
CASGQGTGNTIYF
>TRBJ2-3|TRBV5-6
CASSGLTGGADTQYF
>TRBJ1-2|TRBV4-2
CASSHVRTGGDYGYTF
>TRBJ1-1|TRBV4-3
CASSHSQGALGTEAFF
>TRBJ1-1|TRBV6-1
CASSSGQENTEAFF
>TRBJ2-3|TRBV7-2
CASSPPGRSPDTQYF
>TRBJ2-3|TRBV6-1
CASSEVRDSEPLTTDTQYF
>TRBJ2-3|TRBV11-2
CASSSPVRGGLTDTQYF
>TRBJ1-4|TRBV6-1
CASSRFNEKLFF
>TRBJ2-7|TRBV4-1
CASSRAPLSSSYEQYF
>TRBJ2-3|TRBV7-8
CASSLQVHTDTQYF
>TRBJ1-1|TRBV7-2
CASSIKGERTEVFF
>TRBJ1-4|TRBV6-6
CASSYGTGGGEKLFF
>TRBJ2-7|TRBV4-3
CASSQDSGGSYEQYF
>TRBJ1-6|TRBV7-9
CASSADSYNSPLHF
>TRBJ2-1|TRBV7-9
CSSSPTGFEQFF
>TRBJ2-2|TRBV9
CASSVAGRDAGELFF
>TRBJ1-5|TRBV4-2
CASSQGGNVQPQHF
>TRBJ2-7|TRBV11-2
CASSFSSYEQYF
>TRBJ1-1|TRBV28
CASSDSGTDEAFF
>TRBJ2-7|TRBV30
CAWSVQGTYEQYF
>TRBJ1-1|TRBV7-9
CASSPGQGKNTEAFF
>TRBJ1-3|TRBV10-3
CAISEYPSTGGRSDTIYF
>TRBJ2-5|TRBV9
CASSVASGGTLQETQYF
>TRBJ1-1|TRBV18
CASSPSTGNILTEAFF
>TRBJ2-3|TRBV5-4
CASSFSGVWADTQYF
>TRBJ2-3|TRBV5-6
CASSIGQGFVSDTQYF
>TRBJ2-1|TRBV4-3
CASSQAERYNEQFF